The entry below gives a single T cell receptor (beta chain) sequence along with its context. The target of this receptor is not known. No per-base quality is available; no much larger clone lies one base away. This sample stems from a study of T cells in Graves' hyperthyroidism and ophthalmopathy (dated by TCRdb to the late 2010s). As for the study more broadly: Peripheral blood samples were taken at initial diagnosis, before any treatment was given. To identify distinguishing TCR V-J signatures, a discovery cohort of around 100 patients was used, comprising approximately 40 with Graves' ophthalmopathy and around 60 with stable Graves' hyperthyroidism. An independent validation cohort of around 19 hyperthyroidism patients and approximately 16 patients who later progressed to ophthalmopathy tested prospective prediction of ophthalmopathy. The roughly 90 discovery patients were divided at random into training and test sets in a 7:3 ratio. In more than 5 Graves' hyperthyroidism patients, the study also compared T-cell repertoires from thyroid tissue with T-cell repertoires from blood. After sampling, hyperthyroidism patients received methimazole starting at 30 mg daily, and ophthalmopathy patients received high-dose intravenous methylprednisolone. The paper reports TCR Vbeta CDR3 sequencing of approximately 130 peripheral blood samples: around 45 ophthalmopathy, 75 to 80 hyperthyroidism and about 17 progressor patients. Points the paper makes about the study in general: Sample size was not statistically predetermined, and investigators were not blinded to group allocation. A 13 V-J signature model separated ophthalmopathy from stable hyperthyroidism, with around 91% sensitivity and 81.08% specificity in cross-validation and 80%/75% in testing. In validation, the model predicted progression to ophthalmopathy with approximately 69% sensitivity and 72% to 85% specificity, a median of around six months before onset. Blood samples also contained most of the expanded thyroid clonotypes (frequency above 0.001), which suggests that blood repertoires may reflect thyroid immune responses.

Germline trimming: 5 bases from V, 5 bases from J; junction bases outside gene matches: 7. The CDR3 starts with the cysteine, ends with the phenylalanine, and has 15 residues. Just the 45-base CDR3 DNA is kept, in frame starting at base 1. Via the germline V gene (reference sequence), CDR1 is DFQATT and CDR2 SNEGSKA. Amplification of TCR beta CDR3 regions was carried out from RNA transcripts. A first-round RT-PCR of the TCR CDR3 used the HTBI primer set with the Qiagen OneStep RT-PCR kit. Libraries were constructed in a second round of multiplex PCR, after which size selection and purification were carried out. The libraries were sequenced on an Illumina HiSeq2000 using paired-end 100 bp reads. In the authors' own workflow: SOAPnuke was used to process the raw data, removing reads that contained adapters or uncalled bases, had a mean Phred below 15, or lacked an exact match to the constant primer or identifier. COPE v1.2.5 was used to merge high-quality paired reads, and clonotypes were defined as unique nucleotide sequences. MiTCR v1.1 was used to align the clonotypes against IMGT TRBV, TRBD and TRBJ reference segments. Analysis was restricted to V-J combinations with a frequency above 0.0001, which covered roughly 99% of repertoires. A TCS score was defined as the ratio between F50 (clonal expansion) and ExV (chaos), using BLOSUM62-based TCRdist between CDR3 peptides within each V-J. Welch's t-statistics and random forest reduced 500 to 650 V-J features to roughly 13, which were used in a naive Bayes classifier (R e1071). The raw public data were reprocessed by TCRdb itself: fastp quality trimming at Q25, MiXCR clonotype calling, in-frame beta chains only. Under each unique CDR3 protein, matching rows form one entry showing the most common genes and DNA. TCRdb assigned the V and J calls; the authors' analysis was not used. The sample includes around 490,000 distinct CDR3 sequences, with just under 20% observed a single time. Of the sample, roughly 50% falls within the top ten clones.

Ophthalmopathy patients had moderately to severely active disease, Clinical Activity Score of at least 3, NOSPECS grade of at least 4, and duration under 3 months. Any patient with an uncontrolled infection, another autoimmune disease, pregnancy or lactation was excluded. Diagnoses relied on clinical symptoms, serum thyroxine and TRAb, thyroid ultrasound and orbital computed tomography. PBMCs were separated from roughly 9.3 ml of fresh peripheral blood using Ficoll-Paque density gradient centrifugation. Total RNA was extracted with Trizol reagent, and quality was checked on an Agilent 2100 Bioanalyzer.

This sequence was found in a man between 40 and 49 years old with Graves' ophthalmopathy. This receptor chain uses TRBV20-1 and TRBJ2-3; 13 central bases correspond to TRBD2. Sequenced material: blood. The nucleotide sequence reads as follows: TGCAGTGCTGTTACTAGCGGGGGGGCCGAAGATACGCAGTATTTT. It translates as CSAVTSGGAEDTQYF.